This TCR beta chain was recorded in a study of T cell changes during pregnancy in multiple sclerosis. Produced via immunoSEQ multiplex PCR; TCRdb's table is partial and in-frame only. The table shows approximately 45,000 clones, with 92% occurring only once. With 2 bases removed from V and 1 base from J, the gap between germline ends came to 11 bases. The CDR3 loop spans 14 amino acids. From germline, CDR1 is GTSNPN and CDR2 SVGIG (reference sequence). J is TRBJ1-1 and V is TRBV30; D gene ambiguous. The sequences come from CD4+ T cells from peripheral blood mononuclear cells, collected in the second trimester of pregnancy. This receptor was identified in a female donor in good health, enrolled as a control in a pregnancy study. CDR3 sequence (DNA): TGTGCCTGGAGTCTCCGAGGCGGGAACACTGAAGCTTTCTTT. This encodes CAWSLRGGNTEAFF.